One and the same sample provided the 25 T cell receptor beta chains below, sequenced in a study of blood T cells in healthy people across ages. For the second PCR, which ran for about 6 to 11 cycles, a sample-barcoded 5' primer and a J-beta primer mix were used. MiXCR, run by TCRdb on the 5' RACE reads, gives a single entry per CDR3 protein. The repertoire holds approximately 800,000 distinct CDR3 sequences, with roughly 25% as singletons. In addition, the sample was reused for a study of T cells of mothers and their children.

What was sequenced was blood. These receptors came from a boy aged 5-17 years in good health.

This clonotype turned up a few times. V and J are TRBV7-9 and TRBJ2-5, with 14 bases matching TRBD2. J lost 5 bases, V lost 5 bases, and 7 bases had no gene match. There are 16 residues in the CDR3. Germline values: CDR1 SEHNR, CDR2 FQNEAQ (reference sequence). This chain's CDR3 is CASSVGTSGGGETQYF. In nucleotides, the CDR3 is TGTGCCAGCAGCGTAGGGACTAGCGGGGGAGGCGAGACCCAGTACTTC.

This clonotype was detected a few times. The J gene is TRBJ2-5, the V gene TRBV2, with TRBD1 matching over 7 bases. V was pared by 4 bases and J by 5 bases, with 7 bases of the junction left unmatched. CDR3 length: 14 residues. The germline V gene encodes CDR1 SNHLY and CDR2 FYNNEI. The CDR3 bases are TGTGCCAGCAGTGCGACAGGGAGCTTGGAGACCCAGTACTTC. Its translation: CASSATGSLETQYF.

The chain employs TRBV7-2 and TRBJ1-2; D call uncertain. Germline CDR1 is SGHTA and CDR2 is FQGNSA. With 3 bases removed from V and 8 bases from J, the gap between germline ends came to 16 bases. This CDR3 spans 14 amino acids. The CDR3 loop is CASSFLGRRGGYTF. DNA for the CDR3: TGTGCCAGCAGCTTTTTAGGCCGGAGAGGAGGCTACACCTTC.

This clonotype has more than one count but fewer than ten. The rearrangement uses TRBV7-2 and TRBJ2-7, with D unresolved. Germline CDR1 and CDR2: SGHTA and FQGNSA. Between the trimmed V and J ends, which lost 5 bases and 0 bases, there was a span of 11 bases. The CDR3 sequence is 14 residues long. The DNA of the CDR3 is TGTGCCAGCAGCCCTGAGGCATCCTCCTACGAGCAGTACTTC. Translating gives CASSPEASSYEQYF.

In this sample, this clonotype turned up once. The rearrangement uses TRBV20-1 and TRBJ1-3; TRBD1 aligns across 8 bases. The CDR3 loop spans 15 amino acids. With 6 bases clipped from V and 0 bases from J, the junction kept 7 bases outside the gene matches. Per germline, CDR1 DFQATT and CDR2 SNEGSKA (reference sequence). CDR3 sequence reads: CSASGTGRSGNTIYF. In nucleotides, the CDR3 is TGCAGTGCCTCCGGGACAGGTCGCTCTGGAAACACCATATATTTT.

V is TRBV25-1 and J is TRBJ2-5, with unresolved D. Per germline, CDR1 MGHDK and CDR2 SYGVNS. The V and J ends lost 1 base and 6 bases respectively, with 9 bases between them. The CDR3 consists of 13 residues. DNA for the CDR3: TGTGCCAGCAGTGAATCAGGCCTAAAGACCCAGTACTTC. Its protein is CASSESGLKTQYF.

This clonotype was seen a handful of times. The rearrangement joins TRBV28 to TRBJ2-7; D remains unclear. Trimming removed 10 bases from V and 2 bases from J, with 9 bases in between. Germline V gene data show CDR1 as MDHEN and CDR2 as SYDVKM. CDR3 length: 11 residues. DNA of the CDR3: TGTGCCACTCGAGAAACCTACGAGCAGTACTTC. As protein: CATRETYEQYF.

Worth noting for this clonotype: One end of the junction fails to match germline, which may point to a read error. J is TRBJ2-4 and V is TRBV4-3; a possible D gene is TRBD1 (5 bases). Per germline, CDR1 LGHNA and CDR2 YSLEER. This CDR3 is 17 amino acids long. The CDR3 sequence is CASSQDRLGRVKNVQYF. DNA for the CDR3: TGCGCCAGCAGCCAAGATCGTTTAGGCAGGGTCAAAAACGTTCAGTACTTC.

V gene TRBV28 combines with J gene TRBJ2-5; 8 bases are a match to TRBD1. The CDR3 consists of 14 residues. V lost 6 bases and J lost 4; bases outside the gene matches: 7. The germline V gene encodes CDR1 MDHEN and CDR2 SYDVKM. CDR3 sequence reads: CASRAGGELETQYF. The CDR3 DNA follows: TGTGCCAGCAGAGCAGGGGGCGAGTTAGAGACCCAGTACTTC.

This clonotype was counted between two and nine times. The gene calls are TRBV5-1 and TRBJ2-4, with TRBD1 as a possible D gene (5 bases). Trimming pared 0 bases from V and 8 bases from J, leaving 18 bases between. Germline CDR1 SGHRS, CDR2 YFSETQ. CDR3 length: 16 residues. The DNA for the CDR3 is TGCGCCAGCAGCTTGGGGATGGGGCAGATGAGACACATTCAGTACTTC. It codes for CASSLGMGQMRHIQYF.

V and J are TRBV29-1 and TRBJ2-7; D is perhaps TRBD1 or TRBD2 (6 bases each). Trimming left V 1 base short and J 3 bases short, with 16 bases between. Germline V lookup: CDR1 SQVTM, CDR2 ANQGSEA. The CDR3 consists of 15 residues. CDR3 amino acids: CSVEVGAGEVYEQYF. CDR3 nucleotide sequence: TGCAGCGTTGAAGTGGGCGCAGGGGAGGTCTACGAGCAGTACTTC.

This chain joins TRBV29-1 and TRBJ2-3, with unresolved D. There are 13 residues in the CDR3. With 0 bases removed from V and 4 bases from J, the gap between germline ends came to 8 bases. CDR1 and CDR2 from the germline V gene are SQVTM and ANQGSEA. CDR3 residues: CSVEDLVADTQYF. DNA for the CDR3: TGCAGCGTTGAAGATCTAGTTGCAGATACGCAGTATTTT.

This clonotype was counted a few times. CDR3 nucleotides: TGCGCCAGCAGCCAAGACAGAGGACTAGCCCTCTACGAGCAGTACTTC. It is translated as CASSQDRGLALYEQYF. J is TRBJ2-7 and V is TRBV4-3; 8 bases map to TRBD2. J gave up 3 bases and V 0 bases, and 7 bases lay outside the gene matches. Germline V gene sequence: CDR1 LGHNA, CDR2 YSLEER. The CDR3 runs 16 residues.

This chain connects TRBV20-1 to TRBJ1-1; D is unresolved. This CDR3 is built from 13 residues. The V end was cut by 3 bases, the J end by 3 bases, with 11 bases between. The germline V gene has CDR1 DFQATT and CDR2 SNEGSKA (reference sequence). For the CDR3, the DNA is TGCAGTGCTAGTGGGGAGATTGACACTGAAGCTTTCTTT. It codes for CSASGEIDTEAFF.

The chain combines TRBV11-2 with TRBJ2-3; 14 bases agree with TRBD2. CDR3 length: 16 residues. The germline V gene encodes CDR1 SGHAT and CDR2 FQNNGV. With 4 bases clipped from V and 6 bases from J, the junction kept 6 bases outside the gene matches. The chain's CDR3 is CASSWGLAGEGDTQYF. The CDR3 region has the DNA TGTGCCAGCAGCTGGGGACTAGCGGGGGAGGGCGATACGCAGTATTTT.

This rearrangement joins TRBV20-1 to TRBJ2-7, with TRBD2 matching 8 bases. Germline V gives CDR1 DFQATT, CDR2 SNEGSKA (reference sequence). CDR3 length: 12 residues. V shed 3 bases, J shed 4 bases, and the junction held 2 bases outside the gene matches. The CDR3 DNA sequence: TGCAGTGCTAGGCCTAGCGGGTACGAGCAGTACTTC. Translated: CSARPSGYEQYF.

The V gene is TRBV15, the J gene TRBJ2-1, with 8 positions matching TRBD1. The CDR3 runs 15 residues. Trimming cost V 4 bases and J 1 base; bases outside gene matches: 3. CDR1 is LNHNV and CDR2 is YYDKDF in the germline V gene (reference sequence). CDR3 DNA sequence: TGTGCCACCAGCAACAGGGGGATATCCTACAATGAGCAGTTCTTC. It is translated as CATSNRGISYNEQFF.

This clonotype occurred a few times. V usage is TRBV6-5 and J usage is TRBJ1-4; D remains ambiguous. Germline V gene sequence: CDR1 MNHEY, CDR2 SVGAGI. Trimming cost V 7 bases and J 0 bases, with 6 bases left between them. The CDR3 is made up of 13 amino acids. The CDR3 bases are TGTGCCAGCACCCGGTCAACTAATGAAAAACTGTTTTTT. It codes for CASTRSTNEKLFF.

This clonotype has just a few counts. V is TRBV24-1 and J is TRBJ2-1; 10 bases are shared with TRBD2. The CDR3 loop spans 15 amino acids. Germline CDR1 reads KGHDR; CDR2 reads SFDVKD. V lost 7 bases, J lost 3 bases, and 5 bases stayed unmatched. In nucleotides, the CDR3 is TGTGCCACCAGAGGCGCTAGCGGGGGCTACAATGAGCAGTTCTTC. This translates into CATRGASGGYNEQFF.

The CDR3 loop reads CASSRNEGVETQYF. CDR3 nucleotides: TGTGCCAGCAGCCGCAACGAGGGTGTGGAAACGCAGTATTTT. This chain joins TRBV12-3 or TRBV12-4 and TRBJ2-3; D is possibly TRBD2 (5 bases). The CDR3 extends over 14 amino acids. V lost 6 bases and J lost 9, with 19 bases in between.

This clonotype has just a few counts. The chain employs TRBV6-1 and TRBJ2-7; D gene uncertain. Germline V lookup: CDR1 MNHNS, CDR2 SASEGT. Trimming cost V 7 bases and J 2 bases, with 9 bases left between them. CDR3 length equals 12 residues. The CDR3 loop reads CASIGWTYEQYF. The CDR3 DNA reads TGTGCCAGCATCGGTTGGACCTACGAGCAGTACTTC.

The rearrangement joins TRBV18 to TRBJ2-5, with 7 bases lining up with TRBD2. This CDR3 spans 15 amino acids. Germline V CDR1 and CDR2: KGHSH, LQKENI. After removal of 2 bases from V and 2 bases from J, the junction contained 5 bases not matched to a gene. CDR3 bases: TGTGCCAGCTCACCAGAGGGGACTACTCAAGAGACCCAGTACTTC. Translated: CASSPEGTTQETQYF.

The J gene is TRBJ2-3, the V gene TRBV29-1, with D perhaps matching TRBD2 (6 bases). The CDR3 spans 13 residues. Trimming stripped 3 bases from V and 6 bases from J, with 13 bases between. Germline CDR1 and CDR2: SQVTM and ANQGSEA. The CDR3 DNA reads TGCAGCGTTGACGGGACGGGGACTGATACGCAGTATTTT. Its translation is CSVDGTGTDTQYF.

This clonotype was picked up a small number of times. This sequence joins TRBV7-2 and TRBJ2-5, with D unresolved. CDR1 and CDR2 (germline): SGHTA, FQGNSA. The V gene lost 5 bases and the J gene lost 1 base, with 14 bases spanning the gap. This CDR3 is built from 15 residues. CDR3 nucleotide sequence: TGTGCCAGCAGCACCCCGACACCTACCCAAGAGACCCAGTACTTC. This codes for CASSTPTPTQETQYF.

This clonotype was seen at least ten times. V usage is TRBV4-2 and J usage is TRBJ2-1; 10 nucleotides match TRBD2. V dropped 4 bases and J dropped 8; count of bases not matched to a gene: 11. The CDR3 contains 16 residues. Germline V gives CDR1 LGHNA, CDR2 YNFKEQ. CDR3 residues: CASSRFASGSADEQFF. The CDR3 DNA reads as TGTGCCAGCAGCCGCTTCGCTAGCGGGAGTGCAGATGAGCAGTTCTTC.